These 10 T cell receptor beta chains share one sample of origin, sequenced in a study of metastatic and nonmetastatic thyroid tumors. TCRdb used MiXCR to call clones anew from the PCR reads. The profile shows around 38,000 clones, roughly 27% of them singletons. All patients were untreated before thyroid surgery. Sample: blood. These receptors were taken from a male donor with papillary thyroid cancer or a benign thyroid nodule (not recorded which). Some clones in this sample may be carry-over from other donors' samples.

This clone turned up a few times. One end of the junction does not line up with germline, which may come from a read error. In DNA form, the CDR3 reads TGTGCCAGCAGCCACCAGACGGGGGTGCCATCCGGGGAGCCGTTTTTT. This codes for CASSHQTGVPSGEPFF. This chain joins TRBV12-3 or TRBV12-4 and TRBJ2-2; possible D gene TRBD2, 6 bases. The CDR3 has 16 amino acids.

Turning to this clone: An end of the junction does not agree with germline; a read error may underlie this. The chain recombines TRBV11-2 with TRBJ1-4; the D is unclear. This CDR3 comprises 13 residues. Germline lookup yields CDR1 SGHAT and CDR2 FQNNGV. The CDR3 loop reads CDSSFNRDEKMFF. CDR3 in DNA: TGTGACAGCAGCTTCAATAGGGATGAAAAAATGTTTTTT.

This chain uses TRBV18 with TRBJ2-3; D not certain. CDR1 and CDR2 (germline): KGHSH, LQKENI. This CDR3 is built from 15 residues. V dropped 4 bases and J dropped 3 bases, with 14 bases sitting between them. The CDR3 nucleotides are TGTGCCAGCTCACACCGGGCCTATCTAACAGATACGCAGTATTTT. This translates into CASSHRAYLTDTQYF.

By frequency in the sample, this clone is medium-sized. CDR3 nucleotide sequence: TGCGCCAGCAGCAGAGGGGCCCAAACTCCCTACGAGCAGTACTTC. Translating gives CASSRGAQTPYEQYF. The rearrangement joins TRBV5-1 to TRBJ2-7, with D perhaps TRBD1 or TRBD2 (5 bases each). The V gene lost 4 bases and the J gene lost 2 bases, with 16 bases spanning the gap. Germline V CDR1 and CDR2: SGHRS, YFSETQ. This CDR3 has 15 amino acids. The complete variable domain, with remaining parts taken from reference TRBV5-1 and TRBJ2-7, reads KAGVTQTPRYLIKTRGQQVTLSCSPISGHRSVSWYQQTPGQGLQFLFEYFSETQRNKGNFPGRFSGRQFSNSRSEMNVSTLELGDSALYLCASSRGAQTPYEQYFGPGTRLTVT.

To note about this clone: No conserved phenylalanine or tryptophan is present at the end of the CDR3, so a read error is the likely explanation. The rearrangement uses TRBV27 and TRBJ1-2, with D unresolved. CDR1 MNHEY and CDR2 SMNVEV come from the germline V gene (reference sequence). The CDR3 extends over 14 amino acids. V lost 4 bases and J 1 base, leaving 10 bases between the germline ends. CDR3 protein: CASSSRRYNYGYTL. The CDR3 DNA follows: TGTGCCAGCAGTTCTCGACGGTATAACTATGGCTACACCCTC.

The chain combines TRBV27 with TRBJ2-1; 7 bases fit TRBD1. Germline assignment: CDR1 MNHEY and CDR2 SMNVEV (reference sequence). The length of the CDR3 is 16 residues. The J segment lost 6 bases and the V segment lost 7 bases, leaving 15 bases of the junction unmatched. CDR3 residues: CASTSLTGKVINEQFF. CDR3 nucleotide sequence: TGTGCCAGCACCTCCCTGACAGGGAAGGTAATCAATGAGCAGTTCTTC.

This clone was counted only a few times. The chain recombines TRBV6-1 with TRBJ2-2, with D maybe TRBD2 (5 bases). Deletions cut 8 bases from V and 4 bases from J, with 17 bases between. Germline V CDR1 and CDR2: MNHNS, SASEGT. CDR3 size: 15 residues. The CDR3 loop reads CASRTIGVSTGELFF. The DNA for the CDR3 is TGTGCCAGCCGTACTATCGGGGTTAGCACCGGGGAGCTGTTTTTT.

This clone showed up many times. The rearrangement links TRBV5-1 to TRBJ2-4; D perhaps matches TRBD2 (6 bases). V gave up 3 bases and J gave up 0 bases, with 19 bases separating them. CDR1 and CDR2 (germline): SGHRS, YFSETQ. This CDR3 has 18 residues. The CDR3 nucleotides read TGCGCCAGCAGCTGGGGCTCAGTGGGGGGACTAGCCAAAAACATTCAGTACTTC. It yields the protein CASSWGSVGGLAKNIQYF.

A few counts support this clone. For the CDR3, the DNA is TGTGCCAGCAGTCCTATCGACAGGGCCTATGGCTACACCTTC. Translation: CASSPIDRAYGYTF. This chain joins TRBV6-2 or TRBV6-3 and TRBJ1-2, with TRBD1 matching 7 bases. The V segment lost 5 bases and the J segment 4 bases; nucleotides outside the gene matches: 7. Germline values: CDR1 MNHEY, CDR2 SVGEGT. This CDR3 comprises 14 residues.

The chain couples TRBV28 to TRBJ1-1; possible D gene TRBD1, 6 bases. The CDR3 is made up of 17 amino acids. CDR1 and CDR2 from the germline V gene are MDHEN and SYDVKM. V dropped 5 bases and J dropped 4 bases, with 23 bases sitting between them. The CDR3 DNA is TGTGCCAGCAGTATAACAATACGGACAGCCCCGGCCACTGAAGCTTTCTTT. Translated, it gives CASSITIRTAPATEAFF. The entire variable domain, with the rest obtained from reference TRBV28 and TRBJ1-1, is as follows: DVKVTQSSRYLVKRTGEKVFLECVQDMDHENMFWYRQDPGLGLRLIYFSYDVKMKEKGDIPEGYSVSREKKERFSLILESASTNQTSMYLCASSITIRTAPATEAFFGQGTRLTVV.